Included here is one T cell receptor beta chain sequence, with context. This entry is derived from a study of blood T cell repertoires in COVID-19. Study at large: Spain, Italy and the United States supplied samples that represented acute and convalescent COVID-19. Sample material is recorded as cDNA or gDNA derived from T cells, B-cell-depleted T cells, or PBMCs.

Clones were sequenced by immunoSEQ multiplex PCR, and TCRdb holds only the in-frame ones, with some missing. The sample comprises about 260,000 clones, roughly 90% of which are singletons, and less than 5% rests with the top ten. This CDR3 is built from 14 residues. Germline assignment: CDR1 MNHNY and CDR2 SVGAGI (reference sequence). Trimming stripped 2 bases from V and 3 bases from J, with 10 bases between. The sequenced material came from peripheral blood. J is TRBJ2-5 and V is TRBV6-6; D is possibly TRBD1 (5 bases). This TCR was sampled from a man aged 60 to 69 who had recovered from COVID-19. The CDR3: CASSYHRSKETQYF. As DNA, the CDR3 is TGTGCCAGCAGTTACCACAGGTCCAAAGAGACCCAGTACTTC.